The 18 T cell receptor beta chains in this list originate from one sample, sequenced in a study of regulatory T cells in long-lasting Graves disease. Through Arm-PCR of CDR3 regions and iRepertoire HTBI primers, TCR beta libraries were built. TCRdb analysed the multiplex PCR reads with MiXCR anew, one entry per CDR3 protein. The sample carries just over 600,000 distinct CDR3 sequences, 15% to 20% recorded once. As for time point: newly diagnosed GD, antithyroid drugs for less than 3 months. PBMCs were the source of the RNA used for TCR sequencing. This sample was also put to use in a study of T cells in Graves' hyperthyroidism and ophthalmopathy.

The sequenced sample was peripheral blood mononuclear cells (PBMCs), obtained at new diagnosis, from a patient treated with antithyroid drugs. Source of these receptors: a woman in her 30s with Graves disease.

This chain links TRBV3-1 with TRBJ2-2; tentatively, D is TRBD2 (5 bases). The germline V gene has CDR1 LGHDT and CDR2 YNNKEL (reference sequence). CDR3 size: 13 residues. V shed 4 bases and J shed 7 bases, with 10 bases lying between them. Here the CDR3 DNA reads TGTGCCAGCAGCCGACTACGGAGCGGGGAGCTGTTTTTT. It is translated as CASSRLRSGELFF.

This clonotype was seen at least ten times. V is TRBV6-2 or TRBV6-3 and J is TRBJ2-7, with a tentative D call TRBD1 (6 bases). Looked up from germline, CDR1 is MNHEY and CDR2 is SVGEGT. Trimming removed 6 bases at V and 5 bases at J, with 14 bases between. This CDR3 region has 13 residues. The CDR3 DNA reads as TGTGCCAGCAGGCTACAGGGAGTCCACGAGCAGTACTTC. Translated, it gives CASRLQGVHEQYF.

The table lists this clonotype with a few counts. The CDR3 region has the DNA TGTGCCAGCAGCTTGGGGACAGGGACGAGAACTGAAGCTTTCTTT. It specifies CASSLGTGTRTEAFF. V is TRBV7-9 and J is TRBJ1-1; TRBD1 aligns across 9 bases. J gave up 5 bases and V 3 bases, and 7 bases lay outside the gene matches. The CDR3 runs to 15 residues. Germline assignment: CDR1 SEHNR and CDR2 FQNEAQ (reference sequence).

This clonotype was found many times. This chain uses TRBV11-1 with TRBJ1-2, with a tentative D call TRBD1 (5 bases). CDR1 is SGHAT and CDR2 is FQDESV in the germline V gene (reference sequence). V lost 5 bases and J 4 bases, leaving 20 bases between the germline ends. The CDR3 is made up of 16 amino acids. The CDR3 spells CASSPIGLGTAYGYTF. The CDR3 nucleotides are TGTGCCAGCAGCCCAATAGGGCTAGGGACCGCCTATGGCTACACCTTC.

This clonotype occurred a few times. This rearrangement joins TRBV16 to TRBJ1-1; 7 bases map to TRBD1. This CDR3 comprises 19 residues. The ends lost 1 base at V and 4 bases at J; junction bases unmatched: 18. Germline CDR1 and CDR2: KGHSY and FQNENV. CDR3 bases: TGTGCCAGCAGCCAATGGGGGGGGATAGGGGGCCCCGAGGGCACTGAAGCTTTCTTT. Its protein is CASSQWGGIGGPEGTEAFF.

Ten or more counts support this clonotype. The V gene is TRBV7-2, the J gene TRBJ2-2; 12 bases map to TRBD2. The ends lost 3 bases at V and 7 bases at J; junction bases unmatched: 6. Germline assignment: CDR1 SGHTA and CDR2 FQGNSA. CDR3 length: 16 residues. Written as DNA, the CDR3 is TGTGCCAGCAGCTTTTACCTAGCGGGAGGGTTCGGGGAGCTGTTTTTT. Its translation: CASSFYLAGGFGELFF.

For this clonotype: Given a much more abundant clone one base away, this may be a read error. Here the CDR3 reads CASSVADYERYF. CDR3 bases: TGTGCCAGCAGTGTGGCCGACTACGAGCGGTACTTC. The V call is TRBV12-3 or TRBV12-4, the J call TRBJ2-7, with D tentatively TRBD2 (5 bases). CDR3 length: 12 amino acids.

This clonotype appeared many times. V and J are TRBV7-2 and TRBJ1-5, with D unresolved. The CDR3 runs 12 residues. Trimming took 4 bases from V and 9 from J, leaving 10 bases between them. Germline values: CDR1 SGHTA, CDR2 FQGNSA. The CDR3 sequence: CASSSTSGPQHF. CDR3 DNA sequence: TGTGCCAGCAGCTCAACCTCAGGGCCCCAGCATTTT.

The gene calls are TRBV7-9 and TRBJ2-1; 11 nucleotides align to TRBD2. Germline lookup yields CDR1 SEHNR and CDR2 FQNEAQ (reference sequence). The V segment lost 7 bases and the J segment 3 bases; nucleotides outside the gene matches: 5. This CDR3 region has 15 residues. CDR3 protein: CASNLGLADYNEQFF. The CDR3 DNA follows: TGTGCCAGCAACTTGGGACTAGCGGACTACAATGAGCAGTTCTTC. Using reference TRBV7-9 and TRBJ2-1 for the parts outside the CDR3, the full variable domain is DTGVSQNPRHKITKRGQNVTFRCDPISEHNRLYWYRQTLGQGPEFLTYFQNEAQLEKSRLLSDRFSAERPKGSFSTLEIQRTEQGDSAMYLCASNLGLADYNEQFFGPGTRLTVL.

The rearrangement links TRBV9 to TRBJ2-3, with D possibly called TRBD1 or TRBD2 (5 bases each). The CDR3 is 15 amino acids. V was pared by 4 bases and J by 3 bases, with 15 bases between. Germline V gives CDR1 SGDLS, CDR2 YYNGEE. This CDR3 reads CASSFTPGATDTQYF. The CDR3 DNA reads TGTGCCAGCAGCTTCACCCCCGGGGCTACAGATACGCAGTATTTT.

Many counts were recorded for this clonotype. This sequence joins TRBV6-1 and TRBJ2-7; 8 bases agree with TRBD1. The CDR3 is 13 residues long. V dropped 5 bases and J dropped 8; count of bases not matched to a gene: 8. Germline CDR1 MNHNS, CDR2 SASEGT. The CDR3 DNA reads TGTGCCAGCAGTATATCCAGGGGGCGACAGCAGTACTTC. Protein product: CASSISRGRQQYF.

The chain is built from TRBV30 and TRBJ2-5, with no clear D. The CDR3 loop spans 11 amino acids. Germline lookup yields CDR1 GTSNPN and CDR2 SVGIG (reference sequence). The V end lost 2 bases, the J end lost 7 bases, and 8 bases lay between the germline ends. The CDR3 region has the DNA TGTGCCTGGAGTCCCCCTGGGACCCAGTACTTC. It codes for CAWSPPGTQYF.

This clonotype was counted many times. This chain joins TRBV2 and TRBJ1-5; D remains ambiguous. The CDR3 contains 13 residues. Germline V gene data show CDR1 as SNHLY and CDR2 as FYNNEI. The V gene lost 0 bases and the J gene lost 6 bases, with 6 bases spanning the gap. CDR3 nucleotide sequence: TGTGCCAGCAGTGAAGCGCGGGTTCAGCCCCAGCATTTT. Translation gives CASSEARVQPQHF.

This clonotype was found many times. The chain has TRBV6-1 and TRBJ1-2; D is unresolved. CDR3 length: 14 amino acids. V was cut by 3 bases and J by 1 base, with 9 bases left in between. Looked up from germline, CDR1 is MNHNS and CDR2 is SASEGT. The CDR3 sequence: CASSEEWGNYGYTF. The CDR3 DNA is TGTGCCAGCAGTGAGGAGTGGGGTAACTATGGCTACACCTTC.

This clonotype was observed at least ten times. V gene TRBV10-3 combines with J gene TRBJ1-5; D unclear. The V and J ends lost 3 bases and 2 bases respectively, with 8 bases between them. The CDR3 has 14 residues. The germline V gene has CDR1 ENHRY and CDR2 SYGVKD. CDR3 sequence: CAISEVVGNQPQHF. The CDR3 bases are TGTGCCATCAGTGAAGTCGTGGGCAATCAGCCCCAGCATTTT.

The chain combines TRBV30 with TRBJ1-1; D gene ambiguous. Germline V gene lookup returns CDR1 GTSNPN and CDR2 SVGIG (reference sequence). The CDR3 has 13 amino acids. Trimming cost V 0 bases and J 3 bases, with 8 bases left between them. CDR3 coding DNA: TGTGCCTGGAGTGTACGGCACCACACTGAAGCTTTCTTT. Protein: CAWSVRHHTEAFF.

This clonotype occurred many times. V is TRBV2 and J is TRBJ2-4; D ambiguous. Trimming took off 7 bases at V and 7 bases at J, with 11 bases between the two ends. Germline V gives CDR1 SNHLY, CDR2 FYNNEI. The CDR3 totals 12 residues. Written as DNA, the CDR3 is TGTGCCAGCAACATCGCTGCGAACATTCAGTACTTC. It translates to CASNIAANIQYF.

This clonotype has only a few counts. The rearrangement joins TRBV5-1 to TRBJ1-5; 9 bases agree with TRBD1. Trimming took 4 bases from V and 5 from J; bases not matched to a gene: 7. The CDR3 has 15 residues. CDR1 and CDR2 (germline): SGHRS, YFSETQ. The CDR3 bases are TGCGCCAGCAGCAAAGGGACAGGGATCTATCAGCCCCAGCATTTT. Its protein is CASSKGTGIYQPQHF.